This entry lists 19 T cell receptor beta chains sequenced from one sample in a study of PD-1 blockade in classical Hodgkin lymphoma. Some clones are missing from TCRdb's copy, which holds only in-frame ones; the method was immunoSEQ multiplex PCR. The table lists around 34,000 clones, about 93% of them singletons. No patient escaped relapse after autologous stem cell transplantation, and brentuximab vedotin exposure varied. Magnetic negative selection of thawed PBMCs was the method by which CD4+ T cells were purified. Material: CD4+ T cells from blood, obtained at baseline. These receptors were obtained from a human donor with classical Hodgkin lymphoma.

The chain couples TRBV28 to TRBJ2-7; TRBD1 is a possible D gene (6 bases). The CDR3 sequence is 15 residues long. Trimming cost V 4 bases and J 2 bases, with 15 bases left between them. Germline lookup yields CDR1 MDHEN and CDR2 SYDVKM. The CDR3 region is CASSSPPSGAYEQYF. The DNA for the CDR3 is TGTGCCAGCAGTTCGCCACCCTCAGGGGCCTACGAGCAGTACTTC.

The V call is TRBV30, the J call TRBJ1-2; the D gene is possibly TRBD1 (5 bases). Trimming left V 0 bases short and J 5 bases short, with 16 bases between. Per the germline V gene, CDR1 is GTSNPN and CDR2 is SVGIG (reference sequence). This CDR3 contains 15 residues. As DNA, the CDR3 is TGTGCCTGGAGTGTACAGGTGCAGAGTCGATATGGCTACACCTTC. Residues: CAWSVQVQSRYGYTF. The full variable domain, completed using reference TRBV30 and TRBJ1-2, is SQTIHQWPATLVQPVGSPLSLECTVEGTSNPNLYWYRQAAGRGLQLLFYSVGIGQISSEVPQNLSASRPQDRQFILSSKKLLLSDSGFYLCAWSVQVQSRYGYTFGSGTRLTVV.

The gene calls are TRBV19 and TRBJ1-1; D is unresolved. The V gene's germline CDR1 is LNHDA and CDR2 SQIVND (reference sequence). The CDR3 sequence is 12 residues long. V dropped 7 bases and J dropped 3 bases, with 9 bases sitting between them. CDR3 sequence: CASKAVYTEAFF. As DNA, the CDR3 is TGTGCCAGTAAAGCAGTCTACACTGAAGCTTTCTTT.

CDR3 region: CASSGNPGYSGSNQPQHF. CDR3 DNA: TGTGCCAGCAGTGGAAACCCTGGCTACAGCGGAAGCAATCAGCCCCAGCATTTT. The chain carries TRBV25-1 and TRBJ1-5; D call uncertain. Trimming stripped 4 bases from V and 1 base from J, with 20 bases between. Per germline, CDR1 MGHDK and CDR2 SYGVNS. This CDR3 has 18 residues.

The V gene is TRBV6-5, the J gene TRBJ2-3, with D hard to call. V was trimmed by 5 bases and J by 6 bases, leaving 18 bases between them. The germline gives CDR1 MNHEY, CDR2 SVGAGI. The CDR3 loop spans 15 amino acids. CDR3 sequence reads: CASSPTLTKWDTQYF. CDR3 DNA: TGTGCCAGCAGTCCCACCTTGACAAAGTGGGATACGCAGTATTTT.

The chain uses TRBV7-9 and TRBJ1-1, with a possible D match to TRBD1 (6 bases). The ends were cut back, 5 bases at V and 0 bases at J, with 13 bases in the middle. The germline V gene has CDR1 SEHNR and CDR2 FQNEAQ (reference sequence). The CDR3 length is 15 residues. The CDR3 DNA reads as TGTGCCAGCAGCCCGCTGGACAGCTTGAACACTGAAGCTTTCTTT. Translation gives CASSPLDSLNTEAFF. Full variable domain (remainder filled in from reference TRBV7-9 and TRBJ1-1): DTGVSQNPRHKITKRGQNVTFRCDPISEHNRLYWYRQTLGQGPEFLTYFQNEAQLEKSRLLSDRFSAERPKGSFSTLEIQRTEQGDSAMYLCASSPLDSLNTEAFFGQGTRLTVV.

The chain uses TRBV18 and TRBJ2-1; 8 bases map to TRBD2. With V trimmed by 0 bases and J by 7 bases, 8 bases remained unmatched. CDR3 length: 16 amino acids. The germline gives CDR1 KGHSH, CDR2 LQKENI. The CDR3, as DNA: TGTGCCAGCTCACCACCGTCTAGCGGGCCAGGAAATGAGCAGTTCTTC. Translation gives CASSPPSSGPGNEQFF.

The chain links TRBV28 to TRBJ1-2, with D possibly matching TRBD1 (6 bases). Germline values: CDR1 MDHEN, CDR2 SYDVKM. The length of the CDR3 is 17 residues. Trimming left V 4 bases short and J 2 bases short, with 20 bases between. The CDR3 bases are TGTGCCAGCAGTTATCAGGGGATCTCGAACAAGAACTATGGCTACACCTTC. It encodes CASSYQGISNKNYGYTF.

This chain's CDR3 is CATSRLAGSRGETQYF. The DNA for the CDR3 is TGCGCCACCTCCCGGCTAGCGGGATCAAGGGGGGAGACCCAGTACTTC. This sequence joins TRBV10-2 and TRBJ2-5, with 9 bases lining up with TRBD2. Germline CDR1 and CDR2: WSHSY and SAAADI. This CDR3 comprises 16 residues. J was trimmed by 5 bases and V by 10 bases; bases with no gene match: 17.

The chain joins TRBV10-3 to TRBJ2-7; the match to TRBD1 covers 9 bases. Germline CDR1 reads ENHRY; CDR2 reads SYGVKD. The CDR3 length is 16 residues. With 3 bases clipped from V and 5 bases from J, the junction kept 11 bases outside the gene matches. DNA of the CDR3: TGTGCCATCAGTGATACTCCCGGGACAGGGCCCAACGAGCAGTACTTC. Translation gives CAISDTPGTGPNEQYF.

The chain combines TRBV5-4 with TRBJ1-1; 9 positions agree with TRBD1. Germline CDR1 SGHNT, CDR2 YYREEE (reference sequence). The CDR3 has 17 amino acids. The J segment lost 3 bases and the V segment lost 1 base, leaving 10 bases of the junction unmatched. CDR3 sequence: CASSLLIRDRAYTEAFF. CDR3 sequence (DNA): TGTGCCAGCAGCTTGCTCATAAGGGACAGGGCGTACACTGAAGCTTTCTTT.

V gene TRBV1 combines with J gene TRBJ2-5; the table's D call, TRBD2, was not checked against the DNA. TRBV1 is a recognized pseudogene. The CDR3 extends over 21 amino acids. Here the CDR3 DNA reads TGCACCAGTGCCAAGACTTTCCTTAGGACTAGCGGGAGGGAAGGGGAAGAGACCCAGTACTTC. Translation: CTSAKTFLRTSGREGEETQYF.

V gene TRBV4-2 combines with J gene TRBJ1-1, with 7 bases identical to TRBD1. The CDR3 is 15 residues long. Per germline, CDR1 LGHNA and CDR2 YNFKEQ. With V trimmed by 7 bases and J by 7 bases, 15 bases remained unmatched. The CDR3 region is CASTQGDREGFEAFF. Here the CDR3 DNA reads TGTGCCAGCACCCAGGGAGACAGGGAAGGATTTGAAGCTTTCTTT.

CDR3: CASSTGLGSYEQYF. CDR3 sequence (DNA): TGTGCCAGTAGTACAGGGTTGGGGTCCTACGAGCAGTACTTC. The chain employs TRBV19 and TRBJ2-7, with D maybe TRBD1 (5 bases). The V end lost 4 bases, the J end lost 1 base, and 11 bases lay between the germline ends. This CDR3 is 14 amino acids long. Germline CDR1 reads LNHDA; CDR2 reads SQIVND (reference sequence). Full variable domain (outside the CDR3, taken from reference TRBV19 and TRBJ2-7): DGGITQSPKYLFRKEGQNVTLSCEQNLNHDAMYWYRQDPGQGLRLIYYSQIVNDFQKGDIAEGYSVSREKKESFPLTVTSAQKNPTAFYLCASSTGLGSYEQYFGPGTRLTVT.

This clone was detected a few times. This chain links TRBV11-2 with TRBJ1-1; no clear D gene. V lost 1 base and J lost 6, with 6 bases in between. The germline CDR1 and CDR2 sequences are SGHAT and FQNNGV. CDR3 size: 12 residues. CDR3 residues: CASSLASSEAFF. The CDR3 coding sequence is TGTGCCAGCAGCTTAGCTTCGTCTGAAGCTTTCTTT.

J is TRBJ1-6 and V is TRBV30; D unclear. V dropped 4 bases and J dropped 10 bases, with 14 bases sitting between them. Germline CDR1 is GTSNPN and CDR2 is SVGIG (reference sequence). The CDR3 totals 13 residues. This chain's CDR3 is CAWTLGLESPLHF. The CDR3 DNA is TGTGCCTGGACCCTGGGGTTAGAATCACCCCTCCACTTT.

The J gene is TRBJ2-2, the V gene TRBV7-9; 9 nucleotides align to TRBD2. The CDR3 runs 17 residues. Germline lookup yields CDR1 SEHNR and CDR2 FQNEAQ (reference sequence). V lost 1 base and J lost 6; bases outside the gene matches: 9. As DNA, the CDR3 is TGTGCCAGCAGCTTAGGTTGGCGGGAGGGCCGTGCCGGGGAGCTGTTTTTT. It specifies CASSLGWREGRAGELFF.

The gene calls are TRBV5-1 and TRBJ2-2; 8 positions match TRBD1. CDR1 and CDR2 from the germline V gene are SGHRS and YFSETQ. V gave up 0 bases and J gave up 4 bases; unmatched junction bases: 5. The CDR3 sequence is 16 residues long. The CDR3 DNA reads TGCGCCAGCAGCTTGGGACAGGGGTCCGGCACCGGGGAGCTGTTTTTT. Translating it yields CASSLGQGSGTGELFF.

V gene TRBV4-1 combines with J gene TRBJ2-5; 8 positions match TRBD2. V dropped 2 bases and J dropped 4; count of bases not matched to a gene: 3. Germline assignment: CDR1 MGHRA and CDR2 YSYEKL. CDR3 length: 14 residues. The CDR3 is CASSQSGGRETQYF. The CDR3 DNA reads TGCGCCAGCAGCCAATCGGGGGGGAGAGAGACCCAGTACTTC.